These 28 T cell receptor beta chains were all obtained from the same sample, sequenced in a study of T cells after posttransplantation cyclophosphamide. Method: immunoSEQ multiplex PCR; TCRdb's copy keeps in-frame clones and lacks some. Listed for the sample are tens of thousands of clones, none seen a single time. Sequencing input: PBMCs. These receptor sequences come from a man in his fifties or sixties in good health, CMV-negative, and a related stem cell transplant donor.

This clone was seen repeatedly, ten times or more. V is TRBV15 and J is TRBJ2-7; TRBD1 matches 9 bases. This CDR3 contains 15 residues. The germline V gene encodes CDR1 LNHNV and CDR2 YYDKDF (reference sequence). V lost 3 bases, J lost 7 bases, and 10 bases stayed unmatched. The CDR3 loop is CATSRFGTGTDEQYF. The CDR3 region has the DNA TGTGCCACCAGCAGGTTCGGGACAGGGACCGATGAGCAGTACTTC. The variable domain in full, with the rest retrieved from reference TRBV15 and TRBJ2-7, is DAMVIQNPRYQVTQFGKPVTLSCSQTLNHNVMYWYQQKSSQAPKLLFHYYDKDFNNEADTPDNFQSRRPNTSFCFLDIRSPGLGDTAMYLCATSRFGTGTDEQYFGPGTRLTVT.

This clone occurred many times. The chain recombines TRBV4-1 with TRBJ2-7; D is undetermined. V was pared by 2 bases and J by 4 bases, with 9 bases between. CDR1 is MGHRA, CDR2 YSYEKL, per germline. CDR3 length equals 13 residues. The CDR3 DNA reads TGCGCCAGCAGCCAAAAACTACTTTACGAGCAGTACTTC. Translating gives CASSQKLLYEQYF.

This clone was counted at least ten times. The chain joins TRBV7-2 to TRBJ2-1, with D tentatively TRBD1 (6 bases). The CDR3 consists of 14 residues. Germline assignment: CDR1 SGHTA and CDR2 FQGNSA. Trimming cost V 5 bases and J 1 base, with 9 bases left between them. The DNA for the CDR3 is TGTGCCAGCAGCCTGGACAGTTCCTACAATGAGCAGTTCTTC. Protein: CASSLDSSYNEQFF.

The table lists this clone with a few counts. V is TRBV6-5 and J is TRBJ2-5; possibly TRBD2 for D (6 bases). The J call is doubtful: the DNA matches TRBJ2-7 better. The V gene's germline CDR1 is MNHEY and CDR2 SVGAGI. This CDR3 is 16 amino acids long. The CDR3 sequence is CASSYAGQGRTYEQYF. CDR3 nucleotide sequence: TGTGCCAGCAGTTACGCGGGGCAGGGAAGAACCTACGAGCAGTACTTC.

This clone was counted at least ten times. This chain connects TRBV7-9 to TRBJ1-5, with D perhaps TRBD1 (6 bases). Trimming removed 5 bases at V and 3 bases at J, with 14 bases between. The V gene's germline CDR1 is SEHNR and CDR2 FQNEAQ (reference sequence). The CDR3 is 15 amino acids. This CDR3 is CASSPGAGVNQPQHF. CDR3 DNA sequence: TGTGCCAGCAGCCCCGGGGCAGGGGTCAATCAGCCCCAGCATTTT.

This clone appeared many times. The rearrangement joins TRBV6-1 to TRBJ1-3; 9 nucleotides line up with TRBD1. CDR1 and CDR2 from the germline V gene are MNHNS and SASEGT. The ends lost 6 bases at V and 9 bases at J; junction bases unmatched: 6. The CDR3 spans 13 residues. The CDR3 here is CASREGQGGTIYF. The CDR3 bases are TGTGCCAGCAGGGAGGGACAGGGAGGCACCATATATTTT.

This clone was recorded at least ten times. The chain is built from TRBV19 and TRBJ1-2; TRBD1 agrees at 8 bases. V was pared by 8 bases and J by 4 bases, with 9 bases of the junction left unmatched. This CDR3 region has 14 residues. Looked up from germline, CDR1 is LNHDA and CDR2 is SQIVND (reference sequence). The CDR3 bases are TGTGCCAGTTTGGGCAGGGGGCAGAGCTATGGCTACACCTTC. This sequence encodes CASLGRGQSYGYTF.

This clone was seen many times. This chain joins TRBV29-1 and TRBJ2-1, with D possibly being TRBD2 (5 bases). CDR1 SQVTM and CDR2 ANQGSEA come from the germline V gene. Trimming left V 0 bases short and J 10 bases short, with 16 bases between. The CDR3 consists of 14 residues. The DNA for the CDR3 is TGCAGCGTTGAAGAAGGAGGTAAATTCGGGGAGCAGTTCTTC. It yields the protein CSVEEGGKFGEQFF.

This clone came up many times. The chain employs TRBV19 and TRBJ2-7; TRBD2 agrees at 13 bases. From germline, CDR1 is LNHDA and CDR2 SQIVND (reference sequence). Losses at the gene ends were 2 bases for V and 2 bases for J; bases not matched to a gene: 6. This CDR3 is built from 17 residues. CDR3 sequence: CASSILGTSGMPYEQYF. The CDR3 region has the DNA TGTGCCAGTAGTATATTGGGGACTAGCGGGATGCCCTACGAGCAGTACTTC.

This clone was observed at least ten times. This chain links TRBV7-2 with TRBJ1-5; D is possibly TRBD1 (5 bases). The CDR3 contains 14 residues. The germline CDR1 and CDR2 sequences are SGHTA and FQGNSA. V lost 3 bases to trimming and J lost 3 bases, with 9 bases between them. The chain's CDR3 is CASSFAGPNQPQHF. In DNA form, the CDR3 reads TGTGCCAGCAGCTTCGCGGGACCCAATCAGCCCCAGCATTTT.

This clone was seen at least ten times. The rearrangement uses TRBV19 and TRBJ1-1; 7 bases match TRBD1. Germline CDR1 reads LNHDA; CDR2 reads SQIVND (reference sequence). The CDR3 loop spans 14 amino acids. V was pared by 8 bases and J by 5 bases, with 11 bases of the junction left unmatched. The CDR3 nucleotides read TGTGCCAGTGAGATTGGTGGGGGACAGACTGAAGCTTTCTTT. This codes for CASEIGGGQTEAFF.

The sample holds many counts of this clone. V is TRBV23-1 and J is TRBJ2-3, with TRBD2 matching over 11 bases. TRBV23-1 is an ORF; its function is uncertain. The V and J ends lost 0 bases and 0 bases, in that order; junction bases with no gene match: 5. The CDR3 has 18 amino acids. The CDR3 reads CASSQSGLAGDSTDTQYF. CDR3 DNA sequence: TGCGCCAGCAGTCAATCCGGACTAGCGGGCGATAGCACAGATACGCAGTATTTT.

This clone was detected ten times or more. The rearrangement joins TRBV6-4 to TRBJ1-1, with 7 nucleotides matching TRBD1. Per germline, CDR1 MRHNA and CDR2 SNTAGT. The CDR3 consists of 13 residues. Germline trimming cut 5 bases from V and 1 base from J; bases unmatched to any gene: 1. The CDR3 protein is CASSRQGNTEAFF. The DNA for the CDR3 is TGTGCCAGCAGTCGACAGGGGAACACTGAAGCTTTCTTT.

This clone was observed many times. The chain joins TRBV5-5 to TRBJ2-7; 10 bases align to TRBD1. With V trimmed by 4 bases and J by 0 bases, 4 bases remained unmatched. Germline values: CDR1 SGHKS, CDR2 YYEKEE (reference sequence). The CDR3 contains 15 residues. The CDR3 loop is CASSLRDRGSYEQYF. The CDR3 DNA sequence: TGTGCCAGCAGCCTCCGGGACAGGGGCTCCTACGAGCAGTACTTC.

This chain joins TRBV11-2 and TRBJ2-5; 11 nucleotides line up with TRBD1. The trim removed 5 bases at V and 0 bases at J, leaving 5 bases unmatched. The CDR3 contains 16 residues. CDR1 and CDR2 (germline): SGHAT, FQNNGV. This CDR3 is CASSNRDRGNQETQYF. The DNA of the CDR3 is TGTGCCAGCAGCAACCGGGACAGGGGGAACCAAGAGACCCAGTACTTC.

This clone has at least ten counts. This chain links TRBV19 with TRBJ2-7, with a tentative D call TRBD2 (6 bases). V lost 6 bases, J lost 2 bases, and 14 bases lay in between. Germline V lookup: CDR1 LNHDA, CDR2 SQIVND (reference sequence). The CDR3 is 14 amino acids. The CDR3 sequence: CASSPTRKTYEQYF. The CDR3 DNA is TGTGCCAGTAGCCCGACTAGGAAAACCTACGAGCAGTACTTC.

This clone has a count of ten or more. The CDR3 loop reads CSVGENEQYF. The CDR3 DNA reads as TGCAGCGTCGGGGAAAACGAGCAGTACTTC. The rearrangement uses TRBV29-1 and TRBJ2-7; possible D gene TRBD2, 5 bases. The CDR3 loop spans 10 amino acids. Germline values: CDR1 SQVTM, CDR2 ANQGSEA. V lost 6 bases, J lost 5 bases, and 8 bases lay in between.

This chain uses TRBV7-2 with TRBJ2-5, with D perhaps matching TRBD2 (6 bases). The CDR3 consists of 16 residues. V lost 6 bases, J lost 5 bases, and 22 bases lay in between. Germline loops: CDR1 SGHTA, CDR2 FQGNSA. For the CDR3, the DNA is TGTGCCAGCAGGACTCACCAAAGCGGGTTGGTCGAGACCCAGTACTTC. Translated: CASRTHQSGLVETQYF.

In this sample, this clone turned up many times. The chain recombines TRBV6-6 with TRBJ2-1, with D possibly matching TRBD2 (5 bases). CDR1 and CDR2 from the germline V gene are MNHNY and SVGAGI (reference sequence). V dropped 0 bases and J dropped 4 bases, with 13 bases sitting between them. The CDR3 contains 16 residues. CDR3 in amino acids: CASSYSTRAGYNEQFF. In nucleotides, the CDR3 is TGTGCCAGCAGTTACTCGACGAGGGCCGGGTACAATGAGCAGTTCTTC.

This clone appeared many times. V usage is TRBV7-6 and J usage is TRBJ2-1; no clear D gene. Trimming removed 3 bases at V and 7 bases at J, with 7 bases between. The CDR3 contains 12 residues. The germline V gene encodes CDR1 SGHVS and CDR2 FNYEAQ. The CDR3 bases are TGTGCCAGCAGCTTTAGGCGGAATGAGCAGTTCTTC. Translated, it gives CASSFRRNEQFF. Using reference TRBV7-6 and TRBJ2-1 for the parts outside the CDR3, the full variable domain is GAGVSQSPRYKVTKRGQDVALRCDPISGHVSLYWYRQALGQGPEFLTYFNYEAQQDKSGLPNDRFSAERPEGSISTLTIQRTEQRDSAMYRCASSFRRNEQFFGPGTRLTVL.

This clone was picked up many times. The CDR3 DNA follows: TGCGCCAGCAGTGAATACACTACGTTATACAATGAGCAGTTCTTC. This codes for CASSEYTTLYNEQFF. V and J are TRBV10-2 and TRBJ2-1; D is ambiguous. Germline CDR1 and CDR2: WSHSY and SAAADI. V was trimmed by 3 bases and J by 4 bases, leaving 13 bases between them. The CDR3 contains 15 residues.

This clone came up many times. The V gene is TRBV19, the J gene TRBJ2-2, with D hard to call. CDR1 LNHDA and CDR2 SQIVND come from the germline V gene (reference sequence). The CDR3 contains 13 residues. V was trimmed by 6 bases and J by 3 bases, leaving 8 bases between them. In nucleotides, the CDR3 is TGTGCCAGTAGCGAACAGTACACCGGGGAGCTGTTTTTT. Its protein is CASSEQYTGELFF.

This clone was counted at least ten times. The rearrangement links TRBV18 to TRBJ1-1, with TRBD1 matching 7 bases. J gave up 5 bases and V 3 bases, and 0 bases lay outside the gene matches. Germline CDR1 is KGHSH and CDR2 is LQKENI. The CDR3 contains 12 residues. The CDR3 reads CASSPTGTEAFF. DNA of the CDR3: TGTGCCAGCTCACCGACAGGGACTGAAGCTTTCTTT.

In its sample, this clone was seen many times. This chain connects TRBV27 to TRBJ1-2; D remains unclear. CDR3 size: 14 residues. Trimming stripped 4 bases from V and 1 base from J, with 10 bases between. The germline V gene encodes CDR1 MNHEY and CDR2 SMNVEV (reference sequence). CDR3 sequence reads: CASSSGRSNYGYTF. The CDR3 DNA follows: TGTGCCAGCAGTTCAGGCCGAAGTAACTATGGCTACACCTTC.

This clone was seen many times. The V call is TRBV6-5, the J call TRBJ1-1; no definite D call. Germline CDR1 is MNHEY and CDR2 is SVGAGI. The length of the CDR3 is 13 residues. The V end was cut by 5 bases, the J end by 4 bases, with 11 bases between. The CDR3 DNA reads TGTGCCAGCAGTGGTCGGTTTACCACTGAAGCTTTCTTT. Translated: CASSGRFTTEAFF.

This clone was recorded many times. The gene calls are TRBV11-2 and TRBJ2-7, with D possibly being TRBD2 (6 bases). The CDR3 totals 17 residues. V gave up 5 bases and J gave up 2 bases, with 22 bases separating them. The V gene's germline CDR1 is SGHAT and CDR2 FQNNGV. The DNA of the CDR3 is TGTGCCAGCAGCCCGATTAATAGGAGGGGAGGAACCTACGAGCAGTACTTC. This gives the protein CASSPINRRGGTYEQYF.

This clone occurred many times. The genes are TRBV11-1 and TRBJ2-7; 9 nucleotides agree with TRBD2. Trimming removed 3 bases from V and 2 bases from J; junction bases left unmatched: 2. The CDR3 consists of 14 residues. CDR1 and CDR2 from the germline V gene are SGHAT and FQDESV (reference sequence). Here the CDR3 DNA reads TGTGCCAGCAGCTTGACTAGCGGACCCTACGAGCAGTACTTC. As protein: CASSLTSGPYEQYF.

This clone was seen repeatedly, ten times or more. The V and J genes are TRBV11-1 and TRBJ2-1; D is possibly TRBD1 (6 bases). The germline V and J ends were trimmed by 5 bases and 5 bases, with 10 bases remaining between them. Germline CDR1 is SGHAT and CDR2 is FQDESV (reference sequence). This CDR3 comprises 13 residues. For the CDR3, the DNA is TGTGCCAGCAGCCCTCGACAGGACAATGAGCAGTTCTTC. Residues: CASSPRQDNEQFF.